Described below is a single TCR beta chain sequence and its context. This clone was seen once. Its antigen has not been determined. Base qualities are not at hand, and no much larger clone is one base apart. The library was prepared using the immunoSEQ multiplex PCR assay. For the multiplex PCR, a mixture combining 60 forward primers for TCR Vbeta segments and 13 reverse primers for TCR Jbeta segments was used. A multiplex PCR assay on genomic DNA amplified the CDR3 region of rearranged TCR beta genes. The amplified TCR beta libraries were sequenced on the Illumina HiSeq System as 87-base-pair reads. The paper's processing steps were these. In a later analysis, roughly 80 million unique TCR beta chains were counted across the roughly 670 repertoires, and approximately 11 million of these chains were shared by at least two donors. To remove PCR and sequencing errors, raw reads were error-corrected and collapsed into unique sequences using a nearest-neighbor algorithm that merged closely related sequences. To assign V, D and J gene segments, CDR3 sequences were aligned to IMGT reference sequences. For a sequence to be retained, a match of at least six nucleotides to both a V gene segment and a J gene segment was required. Rearrangements were called productive when the CDR3 lacked stop codons and stayed in frame with V and J; all others were non-productive. Following IMGT convention, CDR3 was defined as the stretch from the second conserved V-encoded cysteine up to the conserved J-encoded phenylalanine. In an earlier analysis of 587 of the donors, sequences lacking an unambiguous match to a single V gene segment were excluded. An earlier analysis of approximately 590 of the donors called V segments functional above 56.7% productive rearrangements and segregating when the between-donor standard deviation exceeded 5%. A statistical classification framework was developed to diagnose cytomegalovirus status using the catalog of TCR beta chain sequences. In a later analysis, V and J genes were assigned by comparing TCR nucleotide sequences against IMGT/GENE-DB human TR gene sequences. The TCRdist pipeline was used in a later analysis to assign CDR3 sequences and most-parsimonious VDJ recombination scenarios. A later analysis defined each TCR beta chain by its CDR3 amino acid sequence plus V-gene family, and excluded reads lacking a unique V-gene family. A later analysis removed several hundred highly shared, low-generation-probability nucleotide sequences to deal with suspected cross-contamination and a sequencing artifact. In a later analysis, a clonal expansion index was calculated for each public chain from normalized within-repertoire ranks of inferred template counts. Generation probabilities in a later analysis came from a VDJ recombination model fitted to out-of-frame rearrangements, and those results were checked against IGoR. In a later analysis, hypergeometric tests were used to score TCR-TCR, TCR-HLA and TCR-CMV co-occurrence, with a repertoire-size bias correction applied to TCR pairs. In a later analysis, false discovery rates were estimated by permuting HLA or CMV assignments 20 times. In a later analysis, co-occurring TCRs were grouped using DBSCAN, with TCRdist sequence similarity added in when clustering inside HLA-allele-positive subsets. Repertoires with fewer than 30,000 or more than 120,000 public chains, plus five repertoires with anomalous nucleotide sharing, were excluded from co-occurrence clustering. TCRdb provides this immuneACCESS table in a form limited to in-frame rearrangements. Some clones are lacking; in checked studies, under half of them reflect an unresolved V gene, and why the rest are absent is not known. Clone size and the V and J calls come from that table; the DNA yielded D and trimming. The sample table records about 140,000 clones; 80% to 85% of these occur just once. The ten largest clones take up less than 4% of the sample.

The data were obtained in a study of cytomegalovirus exposure and HLA in healthy donors (dated by TCRdb to 2015 to 2018). A note on the overall study: According to an earlier analysis of 587 of the donors, about 179 million T cells yielded 90 million to 130 million unique TCR beta sequences and approximately 300 Gb of sequence data. An early release that covered around 590 HLA-typed donors contained about 300 gigabases of sequencing data and about 93 million unique TCR sequences. Of the approximately 400 genotyped donors, 75% to 85% were placed in the genetic ancestry cluster associated with self-reported Caucasian donors. The aim of the study was to test whether cataloging public T cell receptors could identify signatures of past pathogen exposure. The study used immunosequencing to profile the T cell repertoires of 670 or so subjects and linked those repertoires to cytomegalovirus serostatus. A separate validation cohort of approximately 130 different subjects was used in addition to the 666-subject first cohort. High-throughput TCR immunosequencing, statistical association of individual TCRs with disease status, and machine learning were combined to predict cytomegalovirus infection status. A later analysis re-analyzed previously published TCR beta repertoires from 600 to 850 donors and added high-resolution HLA genotyping to study TCR occurrence patterns. In the later analysis, no new phenotypic data were used to find candidate immune exposures; instead, reliance was placed on TCR beta sequences and their occurrence across donors. In an earlier analysis of roughly 600 of the donors, high-throughput TCR beta sequencing was used to judge whether each TCR beta V gene segment behaved as functional or pseudogenic. Donor age, sex, ethnicity and CMV serostatus were compiled together with the repertoire data. In a later genetic analysis, genome-wide SNP genotypes for about 65% of the roughly 670 donors were used, and that subset was treated as a discovery cohort. Every discovery cohort repertoire had been produced on one sequencing platform. Both class I and class II loci were covered by HLA typing, at four-digit resolution. The number of typed donors differed by locus: 629-630 for A, B, C, DRB1 and DQB1; roughly 510 for DQA1; some 610 for DPA1; and some 470 for DPB1. Roughly five DR-DQ haplotypes were handled as single units for association and clustering because linkage in the cohort was strong. On average, around 240,000 unique TCR beta nucleotide sequences were sequenced per donor among some 430 genotyped donors of the cohort, with roughly 19% of those sequences being non-productive. The investigation overall reported the following: A cluster of highly shared sequence variants was judged likely to be a technical artifact of the sequencing pipeline. It was suggested by the authors that the approach could potentially be generalized to other disease states and immunological phenotypes. Because HLA typing was unavailable for some donors at each locus, only the typed subset was used in association tests. According to a later analysis, TCR association rates differed among HLA loci, with DRB1 alleles showing the most associated TCRs and HLA-C alleles showing the fewest. Cytomegalovirus status was reported to be diagnosed by the classifier with high specificity and sensitivity in both the original and validation cohorts. Specific HLA alleles were associated with 18,000 or so TCR beta sequences at a false discovery rate of 0.05 in a later analysis. Correlated functional status among segregating V segments might be attributable to linkage disequilibrium, but an unknown experimental factor could not be ruled out. A further reported finding was that TCR beta sequences accurately predicted the HLA-A and HLA-B alleles for most subjects in the first cohort. In an earlier analysis of 587 of the donors, most TCR beta V segments were observed in productive rearrangements about 90% or about 30% of the time, broadly matching IMGT annotations. Because counts were too low, about 15 rarely observed V segments, including chromosome 9 orphons, were left out of the earlier analysis of about 500 of the donors. The study listed 150 to 200 TCR beta chains as associated with cytomegalovirus. In vitro tests confirmed that three of the cytomegalovirus-associated TCR beta chains recognize cytomegalovirus antigens. Compared with the approximately 720-donor mean, donors in an Asian-associated ancestry cluster had fewer N-insertions in productive TCRs, according to a later genetic analysis. This cohort had only TCR beta chains sequenced, and the lack of alpha or paired-chain data limited which features could be detected. A later analysis found that HLA-associated TCR beta chains were more clonally expanded and had lower generation probabilities than equally common non-associated chains. Presence/absence analyses assumed roughly uniform sequencing depth across donors, an assumption that may not hold. When HLA alleles, especially DR and DQ, strongly co-occurred, TCR associations were difficult to assign to individual alleles. While some public TCRs were present in many individuals, most TCR sequences turned up only very rarely across donors. According to a later analysis, most CMV-associated TCR beta chains appeared to be HLA-restricted, and the HLA associations seemed to be driven largely by CMV exposure. According to a later analysis, parvovirus B19, influenza, CMV and Epstein-Barr virus appeared linked to several top co-occurrence clusters. For the cohort, immune exposure information was limited to CMV serostatus. A later genetic analysis associated a missense DCLRE1C variant with V-gene and J-gene trimming of TCR beta chains, and an independent cohort replicated the association. Because the 87-base-pair reads could not distinguish some IMGT-functional V segments, including TRBV6-2 and TRBV6-3, those segments were excluded.

The CDR3 measures 17 amino acids from cysteine to phenylalanine. CDR3 DNA only is kept here, 51 bases in frame from base 1. The germline V gene sets CDR1 to SGDLS and CDR2 to YYNGEE. Trimming takes 0 bases off V and 3 bases off J; junction bases not matched to a gene: 9. The cohort consisted of 666 healthy bone marrow donors. All cohort members were sampled while nominally healthy, although unrecorded immune exposures were likely present. The donor tested CMV seronegative, placing the donor among the 352 seronegative members of the cohort. Every donor gave a peripheral blood sample, and the peripheral blood mononuclear cells from that sample were used for TCR beta sequencing. The Qiagen DNeasy Blood Extraction Kit was used to extract genomic DNA from the blood cell samples.

The rearrangement joined TRBV9 to TRBJ2-7; 10 of the junction bases match TRBD1. Material: PBMCs. This sequence originates from a male donor in good health and CMV-seronegative. The sequenced DNA is TGTGCCAGCAGCGTAGCAGATGGGGACAGGGGTCACTACGAGCAGTACTTC. This codes for CASSVADGDRGHYEQYF.